Following are 9 T cell receptor beta chains from one sample sequenced in a study of human T cells and chemical hapten exposure. TCRdb itself ran the RACE reads through MiXCR, one entry per CDR3 protein. The data contain 300,000 to 450,000 distinct CDR3 sequences, 4% to 5.5% of them singletons. Time point reported: patch test 1, 2 weeks after DPC sensitization. Treatment described: therapeutic diphenylcyclopropenone sensitization with weekly scalp DPC. The specimen comprised whole blood, sampled in connection with sensitization to the hapten diphenylcyclopropenone (DPC). The receptors derive from a woman aged 50 to 60 with alopecia areata. Some clones in this sample may be carry-over from other donors' samples.

This clonotype has just a few counts. J is TRBJ2-3 and V is TRBV7-6, with 9 bases fitting TRBD2. The CDR3 contains 16 residues. V was clipped by 0 bases and J by 2 bases; unmatched bases: 3. The germline gives CDR1 SGHVS, CDR2 FNYEAQ. CDR3 bases: TGTGCCAGCAGCTTAGCTAGCGGGGGCCCCACAGATACGCAGTATTTT. Translated, it gives CASSLASGGPTDTQYF.

This clonotype was found many times. The J gene is TRBJ2-6, the V gene TRBV5-1; D is unclear. V gave up 0 bases and J gave up 0 bases, with 7 bases separating them. Germline V gene sequence: CDR1 SGHRS, CDR2 YFSETQ. CDR3 length equals 16 residues. CDR3 nucleotide sequence: TGCGCCAGCAGCTTGGGCACCCGCTCTGGGGCCAACGTCCTGACTTTC. This translates into CASSLGTRSGANVLTF.

This clonotype was seen at least ten times. The genes are TRBV20-1 and TRBJ2-3, with TRBD2 matching over 10 bases. The CDR3 covers 11 residues. The germline V gene encodes CDR1 DFQATT and CDR2 SNEGSKA (reference sequence). The J segment lost 11 bases and the V segment lost 6 bases, leaving 5 bases of the junction unmatched. The CDR3 region is CSAQREGLQYF. CDR3 nucleotides: TGCAGTGCCCAGCGGGAGGGTTTGCAGTATTTT.

The chain employs TRBV5-1 and TRBJ1-1, with D tentatively TRBD1 (6 bases). CDR1 is SGHRS, CDR2 YFSETQ, per germline. This CDR3 has 13 amino acids. V was trimmed by 2 bases and J by 3 bases, leaving 8 bases between them. The chain's CDR3 is CASSFTGYTEAFF. DNA of the CDR3: TGCGCCAGCAGCTTCACAGGGTACACTGAAGCTTTCTTT. The whole variable domain, filled in from reference TRBV5-1 and TRBJ1-1, reads KAGVTQTPRYLIKTRGQQVTLSCSPISGHRSVSWYQQTPGQGLQFLFEYFSETQRNKGNFPGRFSGRQFSNSRSEMNVSTLELGDSALYLCASSFTGYTEAFFGQGTRLTVV.

This clonotype was found a few times. J is TRBJ1-6 and V is TRBV21-1. TRBV21-1 is a pseudogene segment. There are 16 residues in the CDR3. The CDR3 sequence is CASSKDASKPGSPLHF. In DNA form, the CDR3 reads TGTGCCAGCAGCAAAGACGCGTCTAAACCTGGTTCACCCCTCCACTTT.

The chain couples TRBV9 to TRBJ1-1, with 11 bases matching TRBD1. Losses at the gene ends were 3 bases for V and 1 base for J; bases not matched to a gene: 2. This CDR3 has 15 amino acids. CDR1 and CDR2 (germline): SGDLS, YYNGEE. DNA for the CDR3: TGTGCCAGCAGCGCGGACAGGGGGCCGAACACTGAAGCTTTCTTT. This translates into CASSADRGPNTEAFF.

This clonotype was picked up many times. This chain joins TRBV9 and TRBJ2-5; a possible D gene is TRBD1 (6 bases). Germline V gene lookup returns CDR1 SGDLS and CDR2 YYNGEE. The V end lost 4 bases, the J end lost 3 bases, and 22 bases lay between the germline ends. This CDR3 comprises 17 residues. CDR3: CASSPPPVGANKETQYF. CDR3 coding DNA: TGTGCCAGCAGCCCACCCCCCGTGGGGGCCAACAAAGAGACCCAGTACTTC.

The chain combines TRBV29-1 with TRBJ2-2, with 11 bases identical to TRBD1. There are 14 residues in the CDR3. Unmatched junction bases numbered 6, after V lost 6 bases and J lost 6 bases. Looked up from germline, CDR1 is SQVTM and CDR2 is ANQGSEA. The CDR3 sequence: CSVPDRGRSGELFF. CDR3 bases: TGCAGCGTCCCGGACAGGGGGCGATCCGGGGAGCTGTTTTTT.

The V call is TRBV7-9, the J call TRBJ2-7; 9 positions agree with TRBD1. Germline CDR1 and CDR2: SEHNR and FQNEAQ (reference sequence). This CDR3 spans 15 amino acids. V dropped 1 base and J dropped 9; count of bases not matched to a gene: 10. CDR3: CASSLVGQGQLGQYF. The CDR3 region has the DNA TGTGCCAGCAGCTTAGTCGGACAGGGGCAACTTGGGCAGTACTTC.